These T cell receptor beta chains were read from a single sample in a study of tissue T cells after allogeneic stem cell transplantation. TCRdb's table, derived via immunoSEQ multiplex PCR, lists solely in-frame clones and lacks some. Of 2,000 to 2,500 clones in the sample, 65% to 80% were seen once. Sequenced here: ileal tissue, sampled at autopsy. Receptors were obtained from a male patient aged 35-70 years with steroid-refractory graft-versus-host disease after an allogeneic stem cell transplant. The graft donor may have contributed some T cells. Both conserved end residues are part of each CDR3. The D gene is left open where the match is weak. Some rows have no size entry. The others give once, few or many, or a class for an expanded clone.

D,J,size,V,DNA,CDR3
NA,TRBJ1-1,few,TRBV4-1,TGCGCCAGCAGCCAAGAGTGGCAGGCCCACACTGAAGCTTTCTTT,CASSQEWQAHTEAFF
NA,TRBJ2-2,NA,TRBV27,TGTGCCAGCAGTATACGGGTCTTAAGCGCGAGCTCCCGAAACACCGGGGAGCTGTTTTTT,CASSIRVLSASSRNTGELFF
TRBD1,TRBJ1-4,NA,TRBV6-6,TGTGCCAGCAGTTCGGGACAGGGAAGGGATGAAAAACTGTTTTTT,CASSSGQGRDEKLFF
TRBD1,TRBJ1-2,NA,TRBV28,TGTGCCAGCAGCTCCCCAGGACAGGGGATGGGGTATGGCTACACCTTC,CASSSPGQGMGYGYTF
NA,TRBJ1-2,NA,TRBV5-6,TGTGCCAGCAGCTGGCAGGGGCGGAAAGATTATGGCTACACCTTC,CASSWQGRKDYGYTF
NA,TRBJ1-2,NA,TRBV10-1,TGCGCCAGCCGATATGACAACGACCAGCCAACTTACTATGGCTACACCTTC,CASRYDNDQPTYYGYTF
NA,TRBJ2-1,few,TRBV12-1,TGTGCCAGCAGCTGCCCGGAGGGGGGATACAATGAGCAGTTCTTC,CASSCPEGGYNEQFF
TRBD2,TRBJ2-7,NA,TRBV5-1,TGCGCCAGCAACTTGGGACTAGCGGGGGGGAACGAAGACGAGCAGTACTTC,CASNLGLAGGNEDEQYF
NA,TRBJ1-3,NA,TRBV6-5,TGTGCCAGTTTCGCCCCCCCCAGCTCTGGAAACACCATATATTTT,CASFAPPSSGNTIYF
TRBD1,TRBJ1-6,large,TRBV5-4,TGTGCCAGCAGCTCGACGCAGGGGGTCGATAATTCACCCCTCCACTTT,CASSSTQGVDNSPLHF